This passage covers 22 T cell receptor beta chains from one sample sequenced in a study of cytomegalovirus exposure and HLA in healthy donors. Primers: 60 Vbeta forward and 13 Jbeta reverse. Only in-frame clones appear in the TCRdb table, and some are missing; sequencing was by immunoSEQ multiplex PCR. The profile shows some 140,000 clones, approximately 80% of them singletons. Source material: PBMCs. These receptor sequences come from a man aged 25-45 years in good health and CMV-seropositive.

The rearrangement links TRBV7-9 to TRBJ2-1; TRBD1 agrees at 8 bases. This CDR3 has 15 residues. Trimming took 5 bases from V and 7 from J; bases not matched to a gene: 10. Germline V gives CDR1 SEHNR, CDR2 FQNEAQ (reference sequence). CDR3 in amino acids: CASSTGTGGRNEQFF. The CDR3 DNA sequence: TGTGCCAGCAGCACCGGGACAGGAGGGAGGAATGAGCAGTTCTTC.

This clone is a singleton in its sample. The rearrangement joins TRBV19 to TRBJ2-5, with D hard to call. Germline V gene sequence: CDR1 LNHDA, CDR2 SQIVND (reference sequence). The V and J ends lost 3 bases and 5 bases respectively, with 10 bases between them. This CDR3 is 13 amino acids long. The chain's CDR3 is CASSISVPETQYF. CDR3 in DNA: TGTGCCAGTAGTATCTCAGTTCCCGAGACCCAGTACTTC.

This chain joins TRBV28 and TRBJ1-5; 9 positions match TRBD1. CDR1 and CDR2 from the germline V gene are MDHEN and SYDVKM. The trim removed 7 bases at V and 3 bases at J, leaving 7 bases unmatched. This CDR3 is 15 amino acids long. The CDR3: CASIKDRGDNQPQHF. CDR3 DNA: TGTGCCAGCATAAAGGACAGGGGAGACAATCAGCCCCAGCATTTT.

V gene TRBV6-4 combines with J gene TRBJ2-2, with 7 nucleotides matching TRBD2. Germline loops: CDR1 MRHNA, CDR2 SNTAGT. The CDR3 covers 13 residues. With V trimmed by 9 bases and J by 4 bases, 5 bases remained unmatched. CDR3 protein: CASSREGTGELFF. In nucleotides, the CDR3 is TGTGCCAGTTCCAGGGAGGGCACCGGGGAGCTGTTTTTT.

This rearrangement joins TRBV6-5 to TRBJ1-1; D is ambiguous. With 9 bases removed from V and 0 bases from J, the gap between germline ends came to 11 bases. Per germline, CDR1 MNHEY and CDR2 SVGAGI. The CDR3 extends over 13 amino acids. The CDR3 region is CARKHPMNTEAFF. The CDR3 DNA is TGTGCCAGGAAACATCCCATGAACACTGAAGCTTTCTTT.

CDR3 nucleotide sequence: TGTGCCAGCAGCCTATCTTACGGGAGTGCCCTAGCCGATGAGCAGTTCTTC. It codes for CASSLSYGSALADEQFF. The chain couples TRBV7-9 to TRBJ2-1; maybe TRBD2 (6 bases). Trimming shortened V by 5 bases and J by 8 bases, and 25 bases separated the two germline ends. Germline CDR1 is SEHNR and CDR2 is FQNEAQ (reference sequence). The CDR3 extends over 17 amino acids.

This chain uses TRBV15 with TRBJ1-2; TRBD1 matches at 8 bases. CDR1 is LNHNV, CDR2 YYDKDF, per germline (reference sequence). CDR3 length: 15 residues. V shed 2 bases, J shed 4 bases, and the junction held 6 bases outside the gene matches. The CDR3 is CATSRQGARGYGYTF. CDR3 DNA: TGTGCCACCAGCAGACAGGGGGCCCGTGGCTATGGCTACACCTTC.

The rearrangement links TRBV5-4 to TRBJ1-2; 10 bases map to TRBD1. The CDR3 extends over 17 amino acids. V lost 0 bases, J lost 4 bases, and 9 bases stayed unmatched. From germline, CDR1 is SGHNT and CDR2 YYREEE (reference sequence). CDR3 sequence reads: CASSLGQGAILGYGYTF. CDR3 bases: TGTGCCAGCAGCTTGGGACAGGGGGCGATCCTAGGCTATGGCTACACCTTC.

This chain links TRBV5-6 with TRBJ2-3; 8 bases map to TRBD1. After removal of 5 bases from V and 3 bases from J, the junction contained 8 bases not matched to a gene. There are 15 residues in the CDR3. CDR1 SGHDT and CDR2 YYEEEE come from the germline V gene. The CDR3 loop reads CASSFPGGWTDTQYF. In DNA, the CDR3 is TGTGCCAGCAGTTTCCCAGGGGGCTGGACAGATACGCAGTATTTT.

The rearrangement uses TRBV10-3 and TRBJ2-2; D perhaps matches TRBD2 (5 bases). Germline CDR1 is ENHRY and CDR2 is SYGVKD. The V end was cut by 3 bases, the J end by 1 base, with 12 bases between. CDR3 length: 16 residues. CDR3 protein: CAISEEGLRNTGELFF. In DNA form, the CDR3 reads TGTGCCATCAGTGAAGAAGGACTTAGGAACACCGGGGAGCTGTTTTTT.

This clone was counted only a few times. The chain is built from TRBV2 and TRBJ2-5; perhaps TRBD1 as D (6 bases). The CDR3 contains 13 residues. V lost 7 bases and J 5 bases, leaving 14 bases between the germline ends. Germline loops: CDR1 SNHLY, CDR2 FYNNEI. CDR3 region: CASTSNREETQYF. The CDR3 DNA sequence: TGTGCCAGCACAAGTAACAGGGAGGAGACCCAGTACTTC.

This chain uses TRBV27 with TRBJ1-5, with D possibly matching TRBD1 (6 bases). CDR1 and CDR2 from the germline V gene are MNHEY and SMNVEV (reference sequence). The CDR3 is made up of 11 amino acids. Trimming removed 10 bases from V and 11 bases from J, with 15 bases in between. The CDR3 region is CATGQLAAQHF. The CDR3, as DNA: TGTGCCACCGGACAGTTGGCTGCCCAGCATTTT.

The chain employs TRBV6-5 and TRBJ2-7, with D maybe TRBD2 (6 bases). Germline V gives CDR1 MNHEY, CDR2 SVGAGI. V lost 4 bases, J lost 2 bases, and 12 bases lay in between. The CDR3 is 14 residues long. CDR3 nucleotide sequence: TGTGCCAGCAGTTCCGGCGGGAACCCCTACGAGCAGTACTTC. Protein: CASSSGGNPYEQYF.

The rearrangement joins TRBV6-1 to TRBJ2-1; tentative D call: TRBD1 (5 bases). The CDR3 covers 14 residues. CDR1 MNHNS and CDR2 SASEGT come from the germline V gene. V was pared by 5 bases and J by 6 bases, with 14 bases between. The CDR3 spells CASSTMTAPNEQFF. CDR3 DNA sequence: TGTGCCAGCAGTACGATGACAGCACCCAATGAGCAGTTCTTC.

The chain links TRBV11-1 to TRBJ2-1; 12 nucleotides match TRBD2. Germline CDR1 and CDR2: SGHAT and FQDESV (reference sequence). J lost 7 bases, V lost 3 bases, and 4 bases had no gene match. The CDR3 is 15 amino acids. This CDR3 reads CASSLTSGSRNEQFF. In nucleotides, the CDR3 is TGTGCCAGCAGCTTGACTAGCGGGAGTCGAAATGAGCAGTTCTTC.

This rearrangement joins TRBV5-1 to TRBJ2-3; a possible D gene is TRBD2 (5 bases). Trimming left V 0 bases short and J 2 bases short, with 7 bases between. The CDR3 length is 14 residues. Germline values: CDR1 SGHRS, CDR2 YFSETQ. The CDR3 protein is CASSLGGATDTQYF. CDR3 DNA sequence: TGCGCCAGCAGCTTGGGGGGAGCCACAGATACGCAGTATTTT.

The V and J genes are TRBV28 and TRBJ2-1; 11 positions agree with TRBD2. The CDR3 length is 15 residues. In germline, CDR1 is MDHEN, CDR2 SYDVKM. V shed 6 bases and J 3 bases; nucleotides not matched to a gene: 4. DNA for the CDR3: TGTGCCAGCAGCCTAGGGACTAGCGGCTACAATGAGCAGTTCTTC. As protein: CASSLGTSGYNEQFF.

CDR3 region: CASTKWEVGRTEAFF. CDR3 nucleotide sequence: TGTGCCAGCACCAAATGGGAGGTGGGGCGGACTGAAGCTTTCTTT. This chain joins TRBV28 and TRBJ1-1, with a possible D match to TRBD1 (5 bases). Trimming cost V 7 bases and J 5 bases, with 20 bases left between them. The germline CDR1 and CDR2 sequences are MDHEN and SYDVKM. The CDR3 totals 15 residues.

The chain is built from TRBV9 and TRBJ2-2; D is uncertain. CDR1 is SGDLS and CDR2 is YYNGEE in the germline V gene. V lost 4 bases to trimming and J lost 1 base, with 11 bases between them. The length of the CDR3 is 15 residues. The CDR3 bases are TGTGCCAGCAGCCCGCACCATAGGAACACCGGGGAGCTGTTTTTT. This encodes CASSPHHRNTGELFF.

The chain has TRBV19 and TRBJ2-7, with D possibly being TRBD2 (6 bases). CDR3 length equals 14 residues. V was cut by 3 bases and J by 3 bases, with 12 bases left in between. Germline V gene sequence: CDR1 LNHDA, CDR2 SQIVND (reference sequence). For the CDR3, the DNA is TGTGCCAGTAGTATCTCCGGGAGAGGCTACGAGCAGTACTTC. Residues: CASSISGRGYEQYF. Using reference TRBV19 and TRBJ2-7 for the parts outside the CDR3, the full variable domain is DGGITQSPKYLFRKEGQNVTLSCEQNLNHDAMYWYRQDPGQGLRLIYYSQIVNDFQKGDIAEGYSVSREKKESFPLTVTSAQKNPTAFYLCASSISGRGYEQYFGPGTRLTVT.

The rearrangement uses TRBV29-1 and TRBJ1-1; tentative D call: TRBD1 (5 bases). The CDR3 has 12 amino acids. The V gene lost 6 bases and the J gene lost 0 bases, with 8 bases spanning the gap. Germline assignment: CDR1 SQVTM and CDR2 ANQGSEA. The CDR3 region is CSVETVNTEAFF. CDR3 DNA sequence: TGCAGCGTGGAGACAGTGAACACTGAAGCTTTCTTT.

The rearrangement joins TRBV6-6 to TRBJ1-2; 7 nucleotides align to TRBD1. Per the germline V gene, CDR1 is MNHNY and CDR2 is SVGAGI (reference sequence). The CDR3 totals 13 residues. The J segment lost 2 bases and the V segment lost 4 bases, leaving 1 base of the junction unmatched. The DNA for the CDR3 is TGTGCCAGCAGTTCGGGACAGAACTATGGCTACACCTTC. The encoded protein is CASSSGQNYGYTF.